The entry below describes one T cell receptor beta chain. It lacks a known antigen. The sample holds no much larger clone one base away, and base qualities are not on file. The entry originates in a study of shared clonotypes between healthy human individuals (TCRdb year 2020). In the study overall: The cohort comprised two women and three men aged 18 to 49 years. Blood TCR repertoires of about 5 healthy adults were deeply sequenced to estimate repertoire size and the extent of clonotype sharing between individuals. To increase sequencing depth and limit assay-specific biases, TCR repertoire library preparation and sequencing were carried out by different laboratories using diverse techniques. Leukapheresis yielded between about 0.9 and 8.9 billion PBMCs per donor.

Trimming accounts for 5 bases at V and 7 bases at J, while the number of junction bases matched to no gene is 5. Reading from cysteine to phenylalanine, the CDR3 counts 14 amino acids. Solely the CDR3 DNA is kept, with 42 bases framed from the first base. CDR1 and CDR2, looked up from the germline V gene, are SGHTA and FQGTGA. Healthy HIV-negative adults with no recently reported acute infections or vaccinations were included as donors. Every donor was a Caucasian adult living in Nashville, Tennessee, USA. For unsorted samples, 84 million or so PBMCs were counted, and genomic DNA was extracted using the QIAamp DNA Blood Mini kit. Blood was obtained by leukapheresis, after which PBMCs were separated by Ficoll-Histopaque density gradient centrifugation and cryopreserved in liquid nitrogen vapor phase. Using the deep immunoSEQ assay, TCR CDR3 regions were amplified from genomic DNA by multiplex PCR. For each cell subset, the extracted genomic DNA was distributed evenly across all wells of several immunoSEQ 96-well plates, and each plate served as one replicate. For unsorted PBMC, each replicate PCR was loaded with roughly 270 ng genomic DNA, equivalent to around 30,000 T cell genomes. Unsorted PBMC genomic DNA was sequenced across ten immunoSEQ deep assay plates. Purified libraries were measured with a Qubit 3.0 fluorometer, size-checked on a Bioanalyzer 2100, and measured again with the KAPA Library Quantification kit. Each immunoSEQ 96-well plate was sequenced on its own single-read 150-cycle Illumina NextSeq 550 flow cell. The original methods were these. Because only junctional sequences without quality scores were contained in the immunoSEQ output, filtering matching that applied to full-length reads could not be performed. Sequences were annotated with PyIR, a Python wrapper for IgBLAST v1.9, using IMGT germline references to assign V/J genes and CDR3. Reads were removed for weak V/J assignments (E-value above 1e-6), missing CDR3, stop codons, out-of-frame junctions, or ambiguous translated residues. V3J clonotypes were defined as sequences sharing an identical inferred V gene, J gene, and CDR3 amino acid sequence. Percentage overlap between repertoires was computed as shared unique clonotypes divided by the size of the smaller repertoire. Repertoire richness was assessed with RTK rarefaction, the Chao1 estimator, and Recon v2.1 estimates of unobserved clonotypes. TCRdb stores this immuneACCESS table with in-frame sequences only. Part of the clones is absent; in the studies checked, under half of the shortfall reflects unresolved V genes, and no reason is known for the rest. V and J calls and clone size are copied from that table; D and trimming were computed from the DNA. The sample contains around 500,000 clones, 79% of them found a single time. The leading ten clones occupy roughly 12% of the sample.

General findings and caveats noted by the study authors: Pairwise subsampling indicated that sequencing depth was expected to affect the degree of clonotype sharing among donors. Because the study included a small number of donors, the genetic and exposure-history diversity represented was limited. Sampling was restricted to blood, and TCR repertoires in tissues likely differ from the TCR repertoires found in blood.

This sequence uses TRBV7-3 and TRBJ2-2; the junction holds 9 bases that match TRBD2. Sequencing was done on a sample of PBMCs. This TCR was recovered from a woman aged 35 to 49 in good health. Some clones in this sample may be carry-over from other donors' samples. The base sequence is TGTGCCAGCAGCCGTAGCGGGAGAAACGGGGAGCTGTTTTTT. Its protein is CASSRSGRNGELFF. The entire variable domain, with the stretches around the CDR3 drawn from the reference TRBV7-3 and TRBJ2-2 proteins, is GAGVSQTPSNKVTEKGKYVELRCDPISGHTALYWYRQSLGQGPEFLIYFQGTGAADDSGLPNDRFFAVRPEGSVSTLKIQRTERGDSAVYLCASSRSGRNGELFFGEGSRLTVL.